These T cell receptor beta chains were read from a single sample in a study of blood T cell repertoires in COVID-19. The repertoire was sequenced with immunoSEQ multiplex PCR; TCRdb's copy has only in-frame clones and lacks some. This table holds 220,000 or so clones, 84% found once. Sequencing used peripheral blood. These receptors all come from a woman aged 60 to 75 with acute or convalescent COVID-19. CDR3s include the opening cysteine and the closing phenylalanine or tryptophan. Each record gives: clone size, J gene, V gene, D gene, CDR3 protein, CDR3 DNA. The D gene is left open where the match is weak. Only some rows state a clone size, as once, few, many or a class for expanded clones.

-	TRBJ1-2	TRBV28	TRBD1	CASRVGTGRDYGYTF	TGTGCCAGCAGGGTCGGGACAGGGAGGGACTATGGCTACACCTTC
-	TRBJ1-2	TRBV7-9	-	CASSLINWFGYTF	TGTGCCAGCAGCTTAATCAACTGGTTTGGCTACACCTTC
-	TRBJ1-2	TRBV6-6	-	CASSPRGRQGTSRSYGYTF	TGTGCCAGCAGTCCCAGGGGCCGCCAGGGGACATCGAGATCCTATGGCTACACCTTC
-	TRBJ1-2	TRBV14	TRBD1	CASSQGGQELIYGYTF	TGTGCCAGCAGCCAAGGGGGACAGGAGCTAATCTATGGCTACACCTTC
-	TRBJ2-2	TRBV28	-	CASSSDGLAGELFF	TGTGCCAGCAGCTCCGACGGGTTAGCCGGGGAGCTGTTTTTT
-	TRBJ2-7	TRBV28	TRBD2	CASRKTSGGHYEQYF	TGTGCCAGCAGAAAAACTAGCGGGGGGCATTACGAGCAGTACTTC
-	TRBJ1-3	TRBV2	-	CASSVASDGVTIYF	TGTGCCAGCAGTGTGGCGTCCGACGGGGTCACCATATATTTT
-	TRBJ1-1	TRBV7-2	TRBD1	CASSAGTGTEAFF	TGTGCCAGCAGCGCCGGGACAGGCACTGAAGCTTTCTTT
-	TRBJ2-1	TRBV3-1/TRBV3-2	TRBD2	CASKLSGGDNEQFF	TGTGCCAGCAAACTTAGCGGGGGAGACAATGAGCAGTTCTTC
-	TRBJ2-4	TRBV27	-	CASSRSWLAKNIQYF	TGTGCCAGCAGTCGCTCGTGGCTAGCCAAAAACATTCAGTACTTC
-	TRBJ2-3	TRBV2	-	CASSAIAWTQDF	TGTGCCAGCAGCGCTATAGCTTGGACTCAGGATTTT
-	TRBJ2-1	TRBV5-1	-	CASSLVGGEQFF	TGCGCCAGCAGCTTGGTCGGGGGTGAGCAGTTCTTC
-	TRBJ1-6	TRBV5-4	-	CASSLDRGRSSPLHF	TGTGCCAGCAGCTTGGATAGGGGGAGAAGTTCACCCCTCCACTTT
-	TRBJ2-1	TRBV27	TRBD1	CASRARSGTGVYNEQFF	TGTGCCAGCAGAGCGAGGTCCGGGACAGGGGTTTACAATGAGCAGTTCTTC
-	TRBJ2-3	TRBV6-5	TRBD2	CASSYTLPGGTDTQYF	TGTGCCAGCAGTTACACGCTTCCGGGGGGGACAGATACGCAGTATTTT
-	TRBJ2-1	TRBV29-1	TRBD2	CSVEFSAGGYEQFF	TGCAGCGTTGAGTTCAGTGCGGGGGGCTATGAGCAGTTCTTC
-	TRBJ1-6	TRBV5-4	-	CASSLTGSYNSPLHF	TGTGCCAGCAGCTTGACGGGTTCCTATAATTCACCCCTCCACTTT
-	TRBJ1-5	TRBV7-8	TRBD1	CASSLDRGRGNQPQHF	TGTGCCAGCAGCCTGGACAGGGGGCGCGGCAATCAGCCCCAGCATTTT
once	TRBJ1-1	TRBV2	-	CASSEERRMNTEAFF	TGTGCCAGCAGTGAAGAGAGGCGCATGAACACTGAAGCTTTCTTT
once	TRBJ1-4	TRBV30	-	CAWSDRFNEKLFF	TGTGCCTGGAGTGATAGATTTAATGAAAAACTGTTTTTT
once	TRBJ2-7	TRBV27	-	CASSLSGSGSYEQYF	TGTGCCAGCAGTTTATCGGGCAGCGGCTCCTACGAGCAGTACTTC
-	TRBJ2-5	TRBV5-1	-	CASSLAKDGGETQYF	TGCGCCAGCAGCTTGGCCAAGGATGGCGGGGAGACCCAGTACTTC
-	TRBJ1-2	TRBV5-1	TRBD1	CASIYRGDYGYTF	TGCGCCAGCATTTACAGGGGGGACTATGGCTACACCTTC
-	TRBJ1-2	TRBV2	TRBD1	CARDQGADGYTF	TGTGCCAGAGACCAGGGGGCGGATGGCTACACCTTC